A selection of T cell receptor beta chains follows, all from one sample in a study of siplizumab effects on memory and regulatory T cells. The repertoire was sequenced with immunoSEQ multiplex PCR; TCRdb's copy has only in-frame clones and lacks some. The repertoire holds around 110,000 clones, with about 94% as singletons. Sequencing was performed on non-Treg CD4+ T cells sorted from blood. Receptors originate from a human donor in good health. The CDR3 runs from the conserved cysteine through the conserved F or W.

v_gene,CDR3aa
TRBV4-2,CASSQERTANSYEQYF
TRBV19,CASSPQGINEQYF
TRBV5-4,CASSLIQGVSGSPLHF
TRBV5-1,CASSLEQGDEKLFF
TRBV27,CASSGQGATEAFF
TRBV6-5,CASSPTGAYEQYF
TRBV19,CASSTQGNYGYTF
TRBV10-3,CAISEALLEQFF
TRBV18,CASSLGREETQYF
TRBV2,CASSLAGGYEQYF
TRBV19,CASGVGSDGRGYTF